This passage covers 20 T cell receptor beta chains from one sample sequenced in a study of blood T cells in healthy people across ages. Sample-barcoded 5' priming and a J-beta primer mix drove a second PCR of about 6 to 11 cycles. TCRdb used MiXCR to reprocess the 5' RACE reads, holding one entry per CDR3 protein. The sample consists of 1.6 million or so distinct CDR3 sequences, approximately 32% of them appearing once. Input material: blood. These receptors were obtained from a woman aged 25 to 39 in good health.

J is TRBJ1-2 and V is TRBV4-1; D is perhaps TRBD1 (6 bases). V dropped 0 bases and J dropped 8 bases, with 13 bases sitting between them. CDR3 length: 14 amino acids. The germline gives CDR1 MGHRA, CDR2 YSYEKL. CDR3 DNA: TGCGCCAGCAGCCAAGAAACAGGGATGAGGGGCTACACCTTC. It codes for CASSQETGMRGYTF.

The chain is built from TRBV20-1 and TRBJ2-2; 13 nucleotides match TRBD2. This CDR3 is built from 16 residues. V shed 1 base and J 5 bases; nucleotides not matched to a gene: 4. CDR1 and CDR2 (germline): DFQATT, SNEGSKA (reference sequence). DNA of the CDR3: TGCAGTGCTAGAGGGACTAGCGGGGGTGGGACCGGGGAGCTGTTTTTT. It codes for CSARGTSGGGTGELFF.

In this sample, this clonotype turned up a few times. The chain combines TRBV10-1 with TRBJ2-7; 14 nucleotides align to TRBD2. This CDR3 comprises 16 residues. V dropped 3 bases and J dropped 9; count of bases not matched to a gene: 10. The germline V gene encodes CDR1 WNHNN and CDR2 SYGVQD (reference sequence). CDR3 residues: CASSEPGLAGVEGQYF. CDR3 nucleotides: TGCGCCAGCAGTGAACCGGGACTAGCGGGAGTCGAGGGGCAGTACTTC.

About this clonotype: One end of the junction fails to match germline, which may point to a read error. The chain is built from TRBV5-1 and TRBJ2-1, with D maybe TRBD2 (6 bases). The V gene's germline CDR1 is SGHRS and CDR2 YFSETQ. The CDR3 has 16 residues. For the CDR3, the DNA is TGCGCCAGCAGCACCCTCCCTGGGCGGGGATACAATAAGCAGTTCTTC. It codes for CASSTLPGRGYNKQFF.

The table lists this clonotype with a few counts. CDR3 residues: CASSRIESNRGWGEQYF. CDR3 DNA sequence: TGTGCCAGCAGCCGCATTGAGTCAAACAGGGGCTGGGGCGAGCAGTACTTC. The chain combines TRBV7-2 with TRBJ2-7; 7 positions agree with TRBD1. This CDR3 has 17 amino acids. Germline CDR1 reads SGHTA; CDR2 reads FQGNSA. After removal of 5 bases from V and 6 bases from J, the junction contained 19 bases not matched to a gene.

This clonotype was detected a few times. This chain uses TRBV5-1 with TRBJ2-6; no definite D call. CDR3 length equals 15 residues. Trimming cost V 7 bases and J 0 bases, with 11 bases left between them. The V gene's germline CDR1 is SGHRS and CDR2 YFSETQ. The CDR3 here is CASESGSSGANVLTF. Here the CDR3 DNA reads TGCGCCAGCGAAAGTGGGTCCTCTGGGGCCAACGTCCTGACTTTC.

In its sample, this clonotype was seen many times. The chain is built from TRBV20-1 and TRBJ2-7, with 8 nucleotides matching TRBD2. The trim removed 6 bases at V and 3 bases at J, leaving 4 bases unmatched. The CDR3 is 12 amino acids. Per germline, CDR1 DFQATT and CDR2 SNEGSKA (reference sequence). In DNA, the CDR3 is TGCAGTGCCGCGGGGGGCAACTACGAGCAGTACTTC. Its protein product is CSAAGGNYEQYF.

This clonotype was observed a handful of times. This chain uses TRBV4-2 with TRBJ2-1, with 10 bases aligning to TRBD2. V dropped 4 bases and J dropped 3; count of bases not matched to a gene: 3. Germline lookup yields CDR1 LGHNA and CDR2 YNFKEQ. This CDR3 contains 15 residues. CDR3 coding DNA: TGTGCCAGCAGCCCTAGCGGGGGATTCTACAATGAGCAGTTCTTC. This codes for CASSPSGGFYNEQFF.

J is TRBJ2-7 and V is TRBV6-5; a weak D match, TRBD2 (6 bases). This CDR3 contains 16 residues. V lost 2 bases and J 2 bases, leaving 16 bases between the germline ends. Germline V gives CDR1 MNHEY, CDR2 SVGAGI. The CDR3 reads CASSYNWDWAAYEQYF. The CDR3 coding sequence is TGTGCCAGCAGTTACAATTGGGACTGGGCCGCCTACGAGCAGTACTTC.

The V and J genes are TRBV20-1 and TRBJ2-3; a possible D gene is TRBD1 (6 bases). CDR3 length: 18 residues. Trimming removed 6 bases at V and 4 bases at J, with 29 bases between. The germline V gene has CDR1 DFQATT and CDR2 SNEGSKA (reference sequence). DNA of the CDR3: TGCAGTGCCAGGGGACCCCGATTCAATAGCGCGGCCCCAGATACGCAGTATTTT. Translating it yields CSARGPRFNSAAPDTQYF.

In its sample, this clonotype was seen once. The V call is TRBV10-1, the J call TRBJ2-3; no reliable D call. Germline V gene lookup returns CDR1 WNHNN and CDR2 SYGVQD (reference sequence). CDR3 size: 14 residues. Trimming shortened V by 2 bases and J by 1 base, and 7 bases separated the two germline ends. This CDR3 reads CASSEELGTDTQYF. Here the CDR3 DNA reads TGCGCCAGCAGTGAGGAGCTTGGCACAGATACGCAGTATTTT.

V gene TRBV6-1 combines with J gene TRBJ2-5; D not certain. V lost 6 bases and J 6 bases, leaving 11 bases between the germline ends. The CDR3 contains 12 residues. The germline gives CDR1 MNHNS, CDR2 SASEGT. This CDR3 is CASRDDRQTQYF. CDR3 bases: TGTGCCAGCAGGGACGACCGACAGACCCAGTACTTC.

Many counts were recorded for this clonotype. The V and J genes are TRBV15 and TRBJ2-5, with D uncertain. The CDR3 runs to 12 residues. Germline CDR1 reads LNHNV; CDR2 reads YYDKDF (reference sequence). With 0 bases removed from V and 6 bases from J, the gap between germline ends came to 5 bases. The CDR3 loop reads CATSRDEQTQYF. In DNA form, the CDR3 reads TGTGCCACCAGCAGAGATGAGCAGACCCAGTACTTC.

The rearrangement uses TRBV20-1 and TRBJ2-7; the D gene is possibly TRBD2 (5 bases). Trimming shortened V by 5 bases and J by 3 bases, and 17 bases separated the two germline ends. The V gene's germline CDR1 is DFQATT and CDR2 SNEGSKA (reference sequence). The CDR3 loop spans 14 amino acids. The CDR3 loop is CSAHSASEGYEQYF. The CDR3 nucleotides read TGCAGTGCTCATTCGGCCTCCGAGGGCTACGAGCAGTACTTC.

The chain carries TRBV29-1 and TRBJ1-2; D might be TRBD1 (6 bases). In germline, CDR1 is SQVTM, CDR2 ANQGSEA. The CDR3 spans 14 residues. V dropped 6 bases and J dropped 6 bases, with 20 bases sitting between them. The CDR3 coding sequence is TGCAGCGTCTCCGGGACACCGAACCCTGATGGCTACACCTTC. Translating gives CSVSGTPNPDGYTF. The whole variable domain, remainder taken from reference TRBV29-1 and TRBJ1-2, is SAVISQKPSRDICQRGTSLTIQCQVDSQVTMMFWYRQQPGQSLTLIATANQGSEATYESGFVIDKFPISRPNLTFSTLTVSNMSPEDSSIYLCSVSGTPNPDGYTFGSGTRLTVV.

The V and J genes are TRBV5-5 and TRBJ1-2; TRBD1 matches at 10 bases. The J segment lost 4 bases and the V segment lost 4 bases, leaving 7 bases of the junction unmatched. The germline V gene encodes CDR1 SGHKS and CDR2 YYEKEE (reference sequence). CDR3 length: 15 amino acids. In DNA form, the CDR3 reads TGTGCCAGCAGCGTTGGGACAGGGGAGATCTATGGCTACACCTTC. As protein: CASSVGTGEIYGYTF.

V gene TRBV6-1 combines with J gene TRBJ2-1, with 7 bases aligning to TRBD1. V lost 2 bases and J lost 2; bases outside the gene matches: 3. Germline V lookup: CDR1 MNHNS, CDR2 SASEGT. The CDR3 spans 15 residues. The CDR3 here is CASSEWQGAYNEQFF. CDR3 sequence (DNA): TGTGCCAGCAGTGAATGGCAGGGGGCCTACAATGAGCAGTTCTTC.

In regard to this clonotype: A read error may produce the germline difference seen at one junction end. This chain uses TRBV7-8 with TRBJ2-7; TRBD2 aligns across 12 bases. The CDR3 is 17 amino acids. Per the germline V gene, CDR1 is SGHVS and CDR2 is FQNEAQ. The CDR3: CASNLTSGGPSSYEQYF. The CDR3 bases are TGTGCCAGCAACTTAACTAGCGGGGGGCCGAGCTCCTACGAGCAGTACTTC.

The chain is built from TRBV7-8 and TRBJ1-5, with 7 bases lining up with TRBD1. CDR1 and CDR2 from the germline V gene are SGHVS and FQNEAQ. Trimming at V came to 1 base and at J to 0 bases, leaving 15 bases not matched to a gene. CDR3 length equals 20 residues. The CDR3 here is CASSLVGVDRAEYSNQPQHF. The CDR3 region has the DNA TGTGCCAGCAGCTTAGTTGGGGTCGACAGGGCCGAATATAGCAATCAGCCCCAGCATTTT.

This clonotype was seen more than once but under ten times. The chain joins TRBV7-3 to TRBJ2-7; 8 bases are a match to TRBD1. Trimming took 5 bases from V and 4 from J; bases not matched to a gene: 10. The CDR3 is 15 amino acids. Germline CDR1 SGHTA, CDR2 FQGTGA. CDR3 sequence: CASSLGPGGGYEQYF. In DNA form, the CDR3 reads TGTGCCAGCAGCCTAGGTCCAGGGGGCGGTTACGAGCAGTACTTC.